These T cell receptor beta chains were read from a single sample in a study of T cell responses to AZD1222 COVID-19 vaccine. Repertoires were generated with immunoSEQ multiplex PCR, while TCRdb's copy carries only in-frame clones and drops some. The table has nearly 110,000 clones, roughly 90% seen once. Sequenced material: peripheral blood, taken on day 0 of AZD1222 vaccination. Receptor source: an adult in good health. Each CDR3 is given without its conserved first and last residue. Each record gives: V gene, J gene, CDR3 protein.

>TRBV7-2|TRBJ2-1
ASSTGGDNEQF
>TRBV6-4|TRBJ1-1
ASRSGLNTEAF
>TRBV5-4|TRBJ1-2
ASSLAFGTTDYGYT
>TRBV7-2|TRBJ2-3
ASSSQQGTDTQY
>TRBV21-1|TRBJ1-4
ASSKWGTNEKLF
>TRBV7-2|TRBJ1-2
ASSTGQARNYGYT
>TRBV6-6|TRBJ2-3
ASTPEREGLKDTQY
>TRBV6-5|TRBJ1-1
ASSSQGQFLYHEAF
>TRBV19|TRBJ1-5
AARGILGSNQPQH
>TRBV14|TRBJ1-3
ASSQVQESGVRNTIY
>TRBV11-3|TRBJ2-5
ASSWDSPETQY
>TRBV18|TRBJ2-1
ASSPGTSRFEQF
>TRBV7-8|TRBJ1-4
ASSLGARSKNEKLF
>TRBV7-9|TRBJ2-1
APEMVVVYGEQF
>TRBV2|TRBJ2-3
ASNPDGRASDTQY
>TRBV5-1|TRBJ2-5
ASSLAGGKETQY
>TRBV6-1|TRBJ1-5
ASSEASGRNQPQH
>TRBV7-9|TRBJ1-4
ASSSAGREVNEKLF
>TRBV7-2|TRBJ2-5
ASSLSGAGGETQY
>TRBV24-1|TRBJ2-1
ATTPGGPSYNEQF
>TRBV7-9|TRBJ2-3
ASSLGWGTSGRRDTQY
>TRBV16|TRBJ1-4
ASSQTTPGVGKLF
>TRBV7-9|TRBJ1-2
ASSPTGTPQTFYGYT
>TRBV4-3|TRBJ1-5
ASSQAGGNNQPQH
>TRBV18|TRBJ1-1
ASSPLEEAF
>TRBV18|TRBJ2-3
ASSPSNAGTDTQY
>TRBV7-3|TRBJ2-3
ASSSGTSGREGTDTQY
>TRBV28|TRBJ1-6
ASSPRTVFYNSPLH
>TRBV28|TRBJ1-2
ASSLPGTVHYGYT
>TRBV29-1|TRBJ2-7
SVSGTSDTYEQY
>TRBV5-1|TRBJ2-5
ASSLSGRQETQY
>TRBV5-1|TRBJ2-3
ASSTGSSADTQY
>TRBV28|TRBJ1-3
ASSTGGQGRGNTIY
>TRBV28|TRBJ1-5
ASSIRDKDDQPQH
>TRBV28|TRBJ1-5
ASSLRLIGSYSNQPQH
>TRBV5-1|TRBJ2-5
ASSPLRNQETQY
>TRBV27|TRBJ2-4
ASSLYSLAATAKNIQY
>TRBV5-5|TRBJ1-2
ASSLMRGGYGYT
>TRBV29-1|TRBJ1-1
SVEATQNTEAF
>TRBV11-1|TRBJ2-7
ASSLELGPYEQY
>TRBV6-1|TRBJ1-5
ASSEWMVGANQPQH
>TRBV11-2|TRBJ1-1
ASSLDHQPNTEAF
>TRBV28|TRBJ2-4
ASKQRPGVEAKNIQY
>TRBV4-1|TRBJ1-6
ASSYSGTGDSPLH
>TRBV6-5|TRBJ1-2
ASRNNYGYT
>TRBV28|TRBJ1-1
ASSSRPEAF
>TRBV3-1/TRBV3-2|TRBJ2-6
ASSLRLGGVKSQDSGANVLT
>TRBV7-9|TRBJ1-2
ASSLVYGYT
>TRBV15|TRBJ2-7
ATSSPGTSGIYEQY
>TRBV6-5|TRBJ1-2
ASSYRPPDYGYT
>TRBV4-3|TRBJ2-1
ASSQDSGRSYNEQF
>TRBV9|TRBJ2-2
ASSVGGLANTGELF
>TRBV7-2|TRBJ2-7
ASSPRTGLNSYEQY
>TRBV7-2|TRBJ2-1
ASSFRDGYYNEQF